The 29 T cell receptor beta chains in this list originate from one sample, sequenced in a study of Ad26.COV2.S vaccination and SARS-CoV-2 variants. Clones were sequenced by immunoSEQ multiplex PCR, and TCRdb holds only the in-frame ones, with some missing. The table has fewer than 400,000 clones, approximately 91% seen once. The treatment was: 15 to 20 received Ad26.COV2.S at low or high dose, single or two shots; about five received placebo; per-sample allocation not given. Repertoires come from day 63 after the first vaccine or placebo injection. The material sequenced was peripheral blood, taken in a trial of Ad26.COV2.S vaccine versus placebo. The receptors were sampled from a person between 18 and 59 years old who received the Ad26.COV2.S COVID-19 vaccine or a placebo.

The rearrangement uses TRBV18 and TRBJ2-7, with a weak D call TRBD1 (5 bases). V lost 6 bases, J lost 4 bases, and 13 bases lay in between. The germline V gene has CDR1 KGHSH and CDR2 LQKENI. The CDR3 length is 13 residues. In nucleotides, the CDR3 is TGTGCCAGCTCCCCAGACAGTCTGTACGAGCAGTACTTC. This sequence encodes CASSPDSLYEQYF.

This chain links TRBV28 with TRBJ2-7; 8 bases line up with TRBD1. Germline lookup yields CDR1 MDHEN and CDR2 SYDVKM. J was trimmed by 3 bases and V by 5 bases; bases with no gene match: 6. The CDR3 is 14 residues long. The CDR3 DNA is TGTGCCAGCAGTCGGACAGGGAGGTTCTACGAGCAGTACTTC. Translation gives CASSRTGRFYEQYF. The full variable domain, its missing parts supplied by reference TRBV28 and TRBJ2-7, is DVKVTQSSRYLVKRTGEKVFLECVQDMDHENMFWYRQDPGLGLRLIYFSYDVKMKEKGDIPEGYSVSREKKERFSLILESASTNQTSMYLCASSRTGRFYEQYFGPGTRLTVT.

This chain links TRBV6-6 with TRBJ2-7; D may be TRBD1 (5 bases). This CDR3 has 15 amino acids. V lost 3 bases and J 0 bases, leaving 12 bases between the germline ends. Germline CDR1 reads MNHNY; CDR2 reads SVGAGI (reference sequence). CDR3 bases: TGTGCCAGCAGTTATCTAAGGGGCCCCTCCTACGAGCAGTACTTC. Protein product: CASSYLRGPSYEQYF.

This clone was recorded a few times. The rearrangement uses TRBV19 and TRBJ1-1; D is unresolved. CDR1 and CDR2 (germline): LNHDA, SQIVND (reference sequence). The CDR3 has 13 residues. Trimming removed 6 bases from V and 1 base from J, with 9 bases in between. CDR3 protein: CASRDKGNTEAFF. The CDR3 DNA follows: TGTGCCAGTAGAGATAAGGGGAACACTGAAGCTTTCTTT.

The rearrangement uses TRBV12-3 or TRBV12-4 and TRBJ1-4; no clear D gene. The CDR3 has 13 residues. V lost 0 bases, J lost 13 bases, and 12 bases lay in between. The CDR3 DNA follows: TGTGCCAGCAGTTTAGCGTATGGCGGAGTACTGTTTTTT. It is translated as CASSLAYGGVLFF.

The chain uses TRBV12-5 and TRBJ2-3; D unresolved. CDR1 and CDR2 from the germline V gene are LGHNT and FRNRAP. The length of the CDR3 is 13 residues. Trimming took 3 bases from V and 4 from J, leaving 8 bases between them. The CDR3 DNA is TGTGCTAGTGGTTTAGACGGTTCAGATACGCAGTATTTT. Residues: CASGLDGSDTQYF.

The rearrangement uses TRBV30 and TRBJ1-1, with TRBD1 as a possible D gene (6 bases). CDR3 length equals 13 residues. V shed 1 base and J shed 1 base, with 7 bases lying between them. CDR1 GTSNPN and CDR2 SVGIG come from the germline V gene (reference sequence). CDR3 amino acids: CAWSEGGNTEAFF. The DNA of the CDR3 is TGTGCCTGGAGTGAGGGGGGGAACACTGAAGCTTTCTTT. The entire variable domain, with the rest obtained from reference TRBV30 and TRBJ1-1, is as follows: SQTIHQWPATLVQPVGSPLSLECTVEGTSNPNLYWYRQAAGRGLQLLFYSVGIGQISSEVPQNLSASRPQDRQFILSSKKLLLSDSGFYLCAWSEGGNTEAFFGQGTRLTVV.

The chain recombines TRBV28 with TRBJ2-7; D call uncertain. The V end lost 2 bases, the J end lost 2 bases, and 7 bases lay between the germline ends. The germline CDR1 and CDR2 sequences are MDHEN and SYDVKM. This CDR3 has 13 amino acids. CDR3 amino acids: CASSLNRPYEQYF. DNA of the CDR3: TGTGCCAGCAGTTTAAACAGACCCTACGAGCAGTACTTC.

The chain couples TRBV5-4 to TRBJ2-6; D call uncertain. Germline loops: CDR1 SGHNT, CDR2 YYREEE (reference sequence). The CDR3 has 15 amino acids. V lost 1 base and J lost 2, with 7 bases in between. CDR3 DNA sequence: TGTGCCAGCAGCTTGCTGGGCGCTGGGGCCAACGTCCTGACTTTC. This sequence encodes CASSLLGAGANVLTF.

This chain links TRBV28 with TRBJ2-1; 7 nucleotides agree with TRBD2. V lost 7 bases to trimming and J lost 5 bases; unmatched junction nucleotides: 11. The CDR3 has 15 amino acids. Germline CDR1 is MDHEN and CDR2 is SYDVKM. In nucleotides, the CDR3 is TGTGCCAGCAATCCTAGCGGAGCTTCCCACAATGAGCAGTTCTTC. Its protein is CASNPSGASHNEQFF.

This rearrangement joins TRBV6-5 to TRBJ1-3, with D unclear. The CDR3 totals 14 residues. Trimming cost V 8 bases and J 3 bases, with 14 bases left between them. In germline, CDR1 is MNHEY, CDR2 SVGAGI. The CDR3 here is CASRWGGIGNTIYF. CDR3 sequence (DNA): TGTGCCAGCCGTTGGGGAGGGATTGGAAACACCATATATTTT.

This clone was seen only a few times. The same CDR3 is also encoded by other DNA sequences in this sample. V gene TRBV12-3 or TRBV12-4 combines with J gene TRBJ2-7; the D is unclear. Between the trimmed V and J ends, which lost 2 bases and 3 bases, there was a span of 8 bases. The CDR3 loop spans 13 amino acids. The CDR3 sequence is CASSLSLGYEQYF. The CDR3 nucleotides are TGTGCCAGCAGTTTATCTCTAGGCTACGAGCAGTACTTC.

The gene calls are TRBV9 and TRBJ2-2, with 7 bases that match TRBD2. V dropped 1 base and J dropped 4; count of bases not matched to a gene: 10. CDR3 size: 17 residues. Germline V gene data show CDR1 as SGDLS and CDR2 as YYNGEE. In DNA, the CDR3 is TGTGCCAGCAGCGTAAGATCTCGGGCGGGGGTCACCGGGGAGCTGTTTTTT. It yields the protein CASSVRSRAGVTGELFF.

The chain links TRBV5-8 to TRBJ1-2, with D possibly being TRBD1 (6 bases). The germline V and J ends were trimmed by 5 bases and 5 bases, with 22 bases remaining between them. CDR1 and CDR2 from the germline V gene are SGHTS and YDEGEE. The CDR3 spans 16 residues. This CDR3 is CASRQTLGGRGYGYTF. The CDR3 nucleotides are TGTGCCAGCAGACAGACCCTCGGGGGCCGGGGTTATGGCTACACCTTC.

The chain is built from TRBV6-1 and TRBJ2-6; no clear D. The CDR3 totals 14 residues. Trimming pared 3 bases from V and 3 bases from J, leaving 6 bases between. Germline V gene data show CDR1 as MNHNS and CDR2 as SASEGT. CDR3 sequence: CASSDPVGANVLTF. DNA for the CDR3: TGTGCCAGCAGTGACCCCGTTGGGGCCAACGTCCTGACTTTC.

This chain connects TRBV24-1 to TRBJ2-5; D possibly corresponds to TRBD2 (6 bases). CDR3 size: 16 residues. Trimming took off 4 bases at V and 2 bases at J, with 16 bases between the two ends. CDR1 and CDR2 (germline): KGHDR, SFDVKD. The DNA of the CDR3 is TGTGCCACCAGTGAACGGGGACGCGGGGCACAAGAGACCCAGTACTTC. Amino acids: CATSERGRGAQETQYF.

This clone was counted a single time. The CDR3 region has the DNA TGTGCCAGCAGTTTGACACGCTCCTACGAGCAGTACTTC. Protein product: CASSLTRSYEQYF. The chain recombines TRBV6-5 with TRBJ2-7; D gene ambiguous. This CDR3 is 13 amino acids long. Germline CDR1 MNHEY, CDR2 SVGAGI. Trimming shortened V by 4 bases and J by 0 bases, and 7 bases separated the two germline ends.

The chain carries TRBV30 and TRBJ2-5; D remains unclear. The CDR3 consists of 12 residues. Germline assignment: CDR1 GTSNPN and CDR2 SVGIG (reference sequence). The germline V and J ends were trimmed by 0 bases and 5 bases, with 7 bases remaining between them. DNA of the CDR3: TGTGCCTGGAGTGTCCAATCTGAGACCCAGTACTTC. Translating it yields CAWSVQSETQYF. Together with reference TRBV30 and TRBJ2-5, the CDR3 gives the full variable domain: SQTIHQWPATLVQPVGSPLSLECTVEGTSNPNLYWYRQAAGRGLQLLFYSVGIGQISSEVPQNLSASRPQDRQFILSSKKLLLSDSGFYLCAWSVQSETQYFGPGTRLLVL.

V usage is TRBV6-5 and J usage is TRBJ2-5; 7 nucleotides line up with TRBD1. Trimming at V came to 5 bases and at J to 5 bases, leaving 5 bases not matched to a gene. This CDR3 comprises 13 residues. Germline V CDR1 and CDR2: MNHEY, SVGAGI. The CDR3 here is CASSLQGWETQYF. The CDR3 region has the DNA TGTGCCAGCAGTCTACAGGGGTGGGAGACCCAGTACTTC.

The gene calls are TRBV9 and TRBJ1-2; D gene unclear. CDR1 SGDLS and CDR2 YYNGEE come from the germline V gene. The CDR3 totals 14 residues. The V end lost 1 base, the J end lost 10 bases, and 17 bases lay between the germline ends. The CDR3: CASSVFRNSRAYTF. CDR3 DNA: TGTGCCAGCAGCGTATTTCGGAACAGTCGGGCCTACACCTTC.

This chain joins TRBV30 and TRBJ2-3; D perhaps matches TRBD2 (6 bases). This CDR3 spans 14 amino acids. The V gene's germline CDR1 is GTSNPN and CDR2 SVGIG (reference sequence). V lost 0 bases and J 6 bases, leaving 13 bases between the germline ends. CDR3 nucleotides: TGTGCCTGGAGTGTCATTCTCCGGGGGGATACGCAGTATTTT. It translates to CAWSVILRGDTQYF.

CDR3 DNA sequence: TGCGCCAGCAGCCAAGAAAAAATACAGGGGCTAAACACCGGGGAGCTGTTTTTT. Protein sequence: CASSQEKIQGLNTGELFF. The chain carries TRBV4-1 and TRBJ2-2; the match to TRBD1 covers 7 bases. V lost 0 bases to trimming and J lost 2 bases; unmatched junction nucleotides: 9. This CDR3 comprises 18 residues. Germline CDR1 reads MGHRA; CDR2 reads YSYEKL.

The rearrangement uses TRBV5-1 and TRBJ2-1, with TRBD2 as a possible D gene (6 bases). CDR3 length equals 16 residues. CDR1 and CDR2 (germline): SGHRS, YFSETQ. Trimming took 0 bases from V and 5 from J, leaving 15 bases between them. The CDR3 loop reads CASSLAGRGLNNEQFF. The CDR3 nucleotides are TGCGCCAGCAGCTTGGCCGGTCGAGGACTAAACAATGAGCAGTTCTTC.

This clone was recorded once. V gene TRBV5-1 combines with J gene TRBJ2-7; TRBD1 aligns across 11 bases. The CDR3 extends over 14 amino acids. Per the germline V gene, CDR1 is SGHRS and CDR2 is YFSETQ. J was trimmed by 7 bases and V by 0 bases; bases with no gene match: 3. This CDR3 is CASSLEGTGGEQYF. The CDR3, as DNA: TGCGCCAGCAGCTTGGAAGGGACAGGGGGTGAGCAGTACTTC.

The J gene is TRBJ2-7, the V gene TRBV11-2; 9 bases match TRBD2. The CDR3 spans 17 residues. The germline CDR1 and CDR2 sequences are SGHAT and FQNNGV. The V gene end was trimmed by 1 base and the J gene end by 0 bases; junction bases not matched to a gene: 7. Here the CDR3 reads CASSLGENSGSSYEQYF. DNA of the CDR3: TGTGCCAGCAGCTTAGGAGAGAATAGCGGGAGCTCCTACGAGCAGTACTTC.

The gene calls are TRBV5-1 and TRBJ2-1; 12 nucleotides agree with TRBD2. The germline V gene has CDR1 SGHRS and CDR2 YFSETQ. V gave up 4 bases and J gave up 4 bases; unmatched junction bases: 6. The CDR3 has 16 residues. The CDR3 nucleotides read TGCGCCAGCAGCCTACGGACTAGCGGGATATACAATGAGCAGTTCTTC. Translated, it gives CASSLRTSGIYNEQFF. Full variable domain (outside the CDR3, taken from reference TRBV5-1 and TRBJ2-1): KAGVTQTPRYLIKTRGQQVTLSCSPISGHRSVSWYQQTPGQGLQFLFEYFSETQRNKGNFPGRFSGRQFSNSRSEMNVSTLELGDSALYLCASSLRTSGIYNEQFFGPGTRLTVL.

The V and J genes are TRBV7-3 and TRBJ2-3; 13 nucleotides line up with TRBD2. V lost 4 bases to trimming and J lost 6 bases; unmatched junction nucleotides: 4. CDR1 SGHTA and CDR2 FQGTGA come from the germline V gene. CDR3 length: 15 amino acids. DNA of the CDR3: TGTGCCAGCAGCTCAACTAGCGGGAGGGGTGATACGCAGTATTTT. Encoded protein: CASSSTSGRGDTQYF.

The chain employs TRBV11-3 and TRBJ2-1; TRBD2 matches 8 bases. Germline assignment: CDR1 SGHNT and CDR2 YENEEA. The CDR3 has 15 residues. J gave up 6 bases and V 0 bases, and 4 bases lay outside the gene matches. CDR3 bases: TGTGCCAGCAGCTTAGAGAGCGGGAGCTCCAATGAGCAGTTCTTC. Its protein product is CASSLESGSSNEQFF.

The chain joins TRBV19 to TRBJ2-3, with 7 nucleotides matching TRBD1. Germline V CDR1 and CDR2: LNHDA, SQIVND (reference sequence). V shed 8 bases, J shed 11 bases, and the junction held 7 bases outside the gene matches. CDR3 size: 11 residues. CDR3: CASDNRGRQYF. CDR3 DNA sequence: TGTGCCAGTGATAACAGGGGAAGGCAGTATTTT. The full variable domain, with the rest looked up from reference TRBV19 and TRBJ2-3, is DGGITQSPKYLFRKEGQNVTLSCEQNLNHDAMYWYRQDPGQGLRLIYYSQIVNDFQKGDIAEGYSVSREKKESFPLTVTSAQKNPTAFYLCASDNRGRQYFGPGTRLTVL.